This T cell receptor beta chain was identified during a study of blood T cell repertoires in COVID-19. Study as a whole: Donors in the United States, Italy and Spain gave samples during acute or convalescent COVID-19. T cells, B-cell-depleted T cells, or PBMCs provided the cDNA or gDNA that served as material.

Germline CDR1 SGHTA, CDR2 FQGNSA. This CDR3 contains 14 residues. V was pared by 6 bases and J by 7 bases, with 6 bases of the junction left unmatched. This clone came up a few times. Per the study methods: Using reference gene primer amplification, nucleated cell counts were estimated. TCRdb's copy holds only in-frame clones and misses some; the assay was immunoSEQ multiplex PCR. V, J and clone size are taken as reported in that table, and D and trimming were inferred from the DNA itself. The sample consists of 50,000 or so clones, roughly 90% of them appearing once. This chain joins TRBV7-2 and TRBJ1-6; 7 bases agree with TRBD1. The sequence was collected from an elderly man with acute or convalescent COVID-19. Sample: peripheral blood. For the CDR3, the DNA is TGTGCCAGCAGGACCCGACAGGGAAATTCACCCCTCCACTTT. Residues: CASRTRQGNSPLHF.